This is a list of T cell receptor beta chains from one sample in a study of blood T cell repertoires in COVID-19. Using immunoSEQ multiplex PCR, the repertoire was profiled, and TCRdb retains in-frame clones only, with some absent. The sample consists of tens of thousands of clones, about 82% of them appearing once. Material: peripheral blood. These receptors were obtained from a man aged 55 to 69 in a cohort sampled during active COVID-19. The CDR3 runs from the conserved cysteine through the conserved F or W. Fields, in order: V gene, D gene, clone size, J gene, CDR3 protein, CDR3 DNA. D genes are given only for firm matches. Expanded clones are given a class, and other clones once, few, many or no size at all.

>TRBV14|-|-|TRBJ2-3
CASSQGAGVGTDTQYF
TGTGCCAGCAGCCAAGGTGCCGGGGTGGGCACAGATACGCAGTATTTT
>TRBV28|-|-|TRBJ2-2
CASSPTRGNTGELFF
TGTGCCAGCAGTCCAACCAGGGGGAACACCGGGGAGCTGTTTTTT
>TRBV2|-|-|TRBJ2-1
CASSSYNEQFF
TGTGCCAGCAGCAGTTATAATGAGCAGTTCTTC
>TRBV20-1|-|-|TRBJ2-1
CSASPPQGSSRNEQFF
TGCAGTGCTAGTCCCCCCCAGGGTAGTTCGAGGAATGAGCAGTTCTTC
>TRBV7-8|-|-|TRBJ2-7
CASTLLWQTNSEQYF
TGTGCCAGCACCCTACTCTGGCAAACCAACAGCGAGCAGTACTTC
>TRBV9|-|-|TRBJ1-1
CASSVARGGTEAFF
TGTGCCAGCAGCGTAGCCCGAGGAGGAACTGAAGCTTTCTTT
>TRBV9|TRBD1|few|TRBJ2-3
CASSQGPGQAVTQYF
TGTGCCAGCAGCCAAGGTCCGGGACAGGCGGTTACGCAGTATTTT
>TRBV28|TRBD2|-|TRBJ2-1
CASIRTSGGARQFF
TGTGCCAGTATAAGGACTAGCGGGGGGGCCAGGCAGTTCTTC
>TRBV2|-|-|TRBJ1-6
CASSPPRRDSPLHF
TGTGCCAGCAGTCCCCCGAGGAGGGATTCACCCCTCCACTTT
>TRBV3-1/TRBV3-2|-|-|TRBJ2-6
CASSQVMTGRGANVLTF
TGTGCCAGCAGCCAAGTTATGACAGGTCGTGGGGCCAACGTCCTGACTTTC
>TRBV18|-|-|TRBJ1-2
CASSPRQNYGYTF
TGTGCCAGCTCACCACGACAGAACTATGGCTACACCTTC
>TRBV30|-|few|TRBJ2-2
CAWLADVGELFF
TGTGCCTGGTTAGCGGATGTCGGGGAGCTGTTTTTT
>TRBV5-1|TRBD1|-|TRBJ2-5
CASSPMGQGARETQYF
TGCGCCAGCAGCCCAATGGGACAGGGGGCGAGAGAGACCCAGTACTTC